Below are 4 T cell receptor beta chains sequenced from a single sample in a study of early T cells in non-severe SARS-CoV-2 infection. TCRdb re-called the 5' RACE reads through MiXCR, storing one row per CDR3 protein. The table lists 55,000 to 65,000 distinct CDR3 sequences, under 15% of them singletons, with roughly 4.6% in the top ten. Material for sequencing was whole blood. All receptors derive from an adult who was a healthcare worker with PCR-confirmed SARS-CoV-2 infection or an uninfected control (not recorded which).

This sequence joins TRBV29-1 and TRBJ1-2; D gene uncertain. In germline, CDR1 is SQVTM, CDR2 ANQGSEA. The CDR3 extends over 13 amino acids. Trimming cost V 4 bases and J 7 bases, with 16 bases left between them. This chain's CDR3 is CSVVEKWQRGYTF. CDR3 nucleotide sequence: TGCAGCGTTGTGGAAAAGTGGCAGCGTGGCTACACCTTC.

This clonotype was counted at least ten times. The chain has TRBV4-3 and TRBJ2-3, with TRBD2 identical over 9 bases. The CDR3 contains 18 residues. With V trimmed by 1 base and J by 5 bases, 13 bases remained unmatched. The V gene's germline CDR1 is LGHNA and CDR2 YSLEER. CDR3 region: CASSQGRGAGGRIDTQYF. The CDR3 bases are TGCGCCAGCAGCCAAGGGAGGGGAGCGGGGGGACGAATAGATACGCAGTATTTT.

In this sample, this clonotype turned up a few times. A junction boundary mismatches the germline segment, possibly from a read error. The genes are TRBV7-2 and TRBJ2-3; maybe TRBD2 (5 bases). The germline CDR1 and CDR2 sequences are SGHTA and FQGNSA. This CDR3 region has 16 residues. Written as DNA, the CDR3 is TGTGCCAGCAGCCCCAGGCGCCTCCCTAGCACAGATACGCAGTTTTTT. Protein: CASSPRRLPSTDTQFF.

The rearrangement uses TRBV18 and TRBJ2-7; unclear D gene. CDR1 is KGHSH and CDR2 is LQKENI in the germline V gene. The CDR3 runs 14 residues. Trimming took 2 bases from V and 3 from J, leaving 11 bases between them. CDR3 coding DNA: TGTGCCAGCTCACCAATAGCCGGAGACTACGAGCAGTACTTC. Translation: CASSPIAGDYEQYF.